Below are 13 T cell receptor beta chains sequenced from a single sample in a study of Ad26.COV2.S vaccination and SARS-CoV-2 variants. Method: immunoSEQ multiplex PCR; TCRdb's copy keeps in-frame clones and lacks some. The sample lists about 350,000 clones, 86% occurring once. Treatment specified: roughly 18 received Ad26.COV2.S at low or high dose, single or two shots; about 5 received placebo; per-sample allocation not given. Material that was analyzed had been drawn on day 63 after the first vaccine or placebo injection. Sequences were derived from peripheral blood, sampled in a trial of Ad26.COV2.S vaccine versus placebo. These receptors came from a person between 18 and 60 years old who received the Ad26.COV2.S COVID-19 vaccine or a placebo.

The V call is TRBV5-1, the J call TRBJ1-6; D is possibly TRBD1 (6 bases). CDR1 is SGHRS, CDR2 YFSETQ, per germline. The V end lost 5 bases, the J end lost 10 bases, and 16 bases lay between the germline ends. The CDR3 extends over 14 amino acids. The CDR3 reads CASSLGGQGSPLHF. CDR3 in DNA: TGCGCCAGCAGTTTAGGGGGACAAGGGTCACCCCTCCACTTT. Full variable domain (remainder filled in from reference TRBV5-1 and TRBJ1-6): KAGVTQTPRYLIKTRGQQVTLSCSPISGHRSVSWYQQTPGQGLQFLFEYFSETQRNKGNFPGRFSGRQFSNSRSEMNVSTLELGDSALYLCASSLGGQGSPLHFGNGTRLTVT.

The chain joins TRBV29-1 to TRBJ2-3; the D is unclear. V lost 5 bases, J lost 4 bases, and 19 bases lay in between. From germline, CDR1 is SQVTM and CDR2 ANQGSEA. The CDR3 length is 15 residues. Here the CDR3 reads CSVLVGLGASDTQYF. In nucleotides, the CDR3 is TGCAGCGTTTTAGTCGGTCTCGGAGCGTCAGATACGCAGTATTTT.

CDR3 region: CASSQDSLAGALWEQFF. The CDR3 region has the DNA TGCGCCAGCAGCCAAGATTCGCTAGCGGGGGCCCTATGGGAGCAGTTCTTC. The V gene is TRBV4-3, the J gene TRBJ2-1, with 10 bases aligning to TRBD2. Germline trimming cut 0 bases from V and 10 bases from J; bases unmatched to any gene: 12. CDR1 and CDR2 from the germline V gene are LGHNA and YSLEER. The CDR3 extends over 17 amino acids.

V is TRBV3-1 (or the pseudogene TRBV3-2) and J is TRBJ2-7, with TRBD2 as a possible D gene (6 bases). The CDR3 has 15 residues. Trimming took off 2 bases at V and 2 bases at J, with 13 bases between the two ends. Looked up from germline, CDR1 is LGHDT and CDR2 is YNNKEL (reference sequence). CDR3 DNA: TGTGCCAGCAGCCAACGGGCGGGGCGAGCCTACGAGCAGTACTTC. Amino acid sequence: CASSQRAGRAYEQYF.

This chain links TRBV24-1 with TRBJ1-4, with TRBD1 matching over 8 bases. From germline, CDR1 is KGHDR and CDR2 SFDVKD. V was pared by 2 bases and J by 4 bases, with 5 bases of the junction left unmatched. The CDR3 spans 16 residues. CDR3 residues: CATSDSTGGFNEKLFF. CDR3 DNA: TGTGCCACCAGTGATTCCACAGGGGGGTTTAATGAAAAACTGTTTTTT.

The chain employs TRBV27 and TRBJ1-2, with TRBD1 matching 7 bases. CDR3 length equals 13 residues. The germline V gene encodes CDR1 MNHEY and CDR2 SMNVEV (reference sequence). The J segment lost 4 bases and the V segment lost 5 bases, leaving 4 bases of the junction unmatched. CDR3 DNA sequence: TGTGCCAGCAGTGTAGGGGGCGGCTATGGCTACACCTTC. Its protein product is CASSVGGGYGYTF.

The gene calls are TRBV7-9 and TRBJ2-7; either TRBD1 or TRBD2 may fit D (6 bases each). V was cut by 5 bases and J by 2 bases, with 22 bases left in between. Germline V gene lookup returns CDR1 SEHNR and CDR2 FQNEAQ (reference sequence). This CDR3 comprises 17 residues. CDR3 protein: CASSLRGSGGTAYEQYF. In DNA form, the CDR3 reads TGTGCCAGCAGCCTCAGGGGTAGCGGCGGGACGGCCTACGAGCAGTACTTC.

The rearrangement links TRBV1 to TRBJ2-7. TRBV1 is designated a pseudogene. The CDR3 runs 14 residues. In DNA form, the CDR3 reads TGCACCAGCAGCCAGAAGGACCCTCCGACCGAGCAGTACTTC. Protein sequence: CTSSQKDPPTEQYF.

This chain joins TRBV18 and TRBJ2-2; 13 bases match TRBD2. The ends lost 6 bases at V and 5 bases at J; junction bases unmatched: 6. The CDR3 sequence is 16 residues long. The germline gives CDR1 KGHSH, CDR2 LQKENI. As DNA, the CDR3 is TGTGCCAGCTCCCCCATGGGACTAGCGGGAACCGGGGAGCTGTTTTTT. Its translation: CASSPMGLAGTGELFF.

The CDR3 nucleotides are TGTGCCAGCAGTCTCTCCTTGGGGGCGAGCGGCCTAGGGAATGAGCAGTTCTTC. This gives the protein CASSLSLGASGLGNEQFF. This chain uses TRBV28 with TRBJ2-1; possible D gene TRBD1, 6 bases. Germline V CDR1 and CDR2: MDHEN, SYDVKM. The CDR3 runs 18 residues. The germline V and J ends were trimmed by 5 bases and 7 bases, with 27 bases remaining between them. The entire variable domain, with the rest obtained from reference TRBV28 and TRBJ2-1, is as follows: DVKVTQSSRYLVKRTGEKVFLECVQDMDHENMFWYRQDPGLGLRLIYFSYDVKMKEKGDIPEGYSVSREKKERFSLILESASTNQTSMYLCASSLSLGASGLGNEQFFGPGTRLTVL.

This clone was observed once. V usage is TRBV24-1 and J usage is TRBJ1-3; D ambiguous. The CDR3 is 13 residues long. Germline assignment: CDR1 KGHDR and CDR2 SFDVKD. V dropped 4 bases and J dropped 0 bases, with 3 bases sitting between them. CDR3 in amino acids: CATSETSGNTIYF. The CDR3 DNA reads as TGTGCCACCAGTGAAACCTCTGGAAACACCATATATTTT.

This clone appeared once. The chain recombines TRBV20-1 with TRBJ1-5, with 9 bases lining up with TRBD1. CDR1 is DFQATT, CDR2 SNEGSKA, per germline (reference sequence). The CDR3 loop spans 14 amino acids. The V and J ends lost 7 bases and 7 bases, in that order; junction bases with no gene match: 11. The CDR3 DNA reads TGCAGTGGTAGTACAGGGGGCGCGGTGCAGCCCCAGCATTTT. This translates into CSGSTGGAVQPQHF.

The rearrangement links TRBV3-1 (or the pseudogene TRBV3-2) to TRBJ1-6; TRBD1 aligns across 8 bases. CDR1 and CDR2 from the germline V gene are LGHDT and YNNKEL (reference sequence). Trimming cost V 1 base and J 10 bases; bases outside gene matches: 9. This CDR3 is 16 amino acids long. This chain's CDR3 is CASSQALDRARSPLHF. In nucleotides, the CDR3 is TGTGCCAGCAGCCAAGCCTTGGACAGGGCACGGTCACCCCTCCACTTT.